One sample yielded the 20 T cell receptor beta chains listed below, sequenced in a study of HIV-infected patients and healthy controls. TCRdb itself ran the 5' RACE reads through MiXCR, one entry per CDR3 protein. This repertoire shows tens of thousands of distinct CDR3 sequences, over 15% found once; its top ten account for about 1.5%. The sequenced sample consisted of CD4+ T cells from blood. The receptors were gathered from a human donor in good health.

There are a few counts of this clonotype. CDR3 coding DNA: TGCGCCAGCAGCTTGGACAGGAACAATCAGCCCCAGCATTTT. Translation gives CASSLDRNNQPQHF. The chain recombines TRBV5-1 with TRBJ1-5; TRBD1 is a possible D gene (5 bases). The CDR3 is made up of 14 amino acids. Germline assignment: CDR1 SGHRS and CDR2 YFSETQ. Trimming removed 0 bases from V and 3 bases from J, with 7 bases in between.

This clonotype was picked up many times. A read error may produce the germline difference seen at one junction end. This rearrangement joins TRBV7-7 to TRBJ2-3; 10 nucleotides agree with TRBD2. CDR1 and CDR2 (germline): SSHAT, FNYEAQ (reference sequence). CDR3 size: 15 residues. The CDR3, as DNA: TGTGCTAGCAGCCCCGGGACTAGCGGCACAGATACGCAGTATTTT. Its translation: CASSPGTSGTDTQYF.

CDR3 in amino acids: CAIGAGLVREAYNEQFF. CDR3 sequence (DNA): TGTGCCATCGGGGCGGGGTTGGTGCGGGAGGCCTACAATGAGCAGTTCTTC. This rearrangement joins TRBV28 to TRBJ2-1, with 8 bases identical to TRBD2. The V gene end was trimmed by 10 bases and the J gene end by 2 bases; junction bases not matched to a gene: 16. The CDR3 covers 17 residues. The germline gives CDR1 MDHEN, CDR2 SYDVKM.

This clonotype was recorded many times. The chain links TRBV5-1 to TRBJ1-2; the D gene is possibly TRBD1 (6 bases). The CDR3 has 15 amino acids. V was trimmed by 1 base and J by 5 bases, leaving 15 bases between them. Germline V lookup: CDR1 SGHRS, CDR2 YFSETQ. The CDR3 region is CASSLLQGASYGYTF. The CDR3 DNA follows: TGCGCCAGCAGCTTGTTACAGGGAGCGTCGTATGGCTACACCTTC.

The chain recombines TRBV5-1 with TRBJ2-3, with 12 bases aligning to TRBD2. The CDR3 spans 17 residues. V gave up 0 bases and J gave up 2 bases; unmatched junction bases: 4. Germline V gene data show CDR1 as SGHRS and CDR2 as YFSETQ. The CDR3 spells CASSLGLAGGNTDTQYF. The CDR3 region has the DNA TGCGCCAGCAGCTTGGGTCTAGCGGGGGGGAACACAGATACGCAGTATTTT.

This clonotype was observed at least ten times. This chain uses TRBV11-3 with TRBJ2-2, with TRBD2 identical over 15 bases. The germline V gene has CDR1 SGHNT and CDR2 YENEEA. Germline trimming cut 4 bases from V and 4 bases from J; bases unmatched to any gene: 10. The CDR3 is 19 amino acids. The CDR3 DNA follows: TGTGCCAGCAGCTCGGCATGGACTAGCGGGAGGGCCGGCACCGGGGAGCTGTTTTTT. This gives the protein CASSSAWTSGRAGTGELFF.

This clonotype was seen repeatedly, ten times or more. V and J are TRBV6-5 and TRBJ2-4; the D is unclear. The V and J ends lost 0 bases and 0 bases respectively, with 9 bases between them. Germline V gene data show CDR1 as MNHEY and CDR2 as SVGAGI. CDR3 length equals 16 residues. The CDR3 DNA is TGTGCCAGCAGTTACTCTAGTTCAGTAGCCAAAAACATTCAGTACTTC. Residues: CASSYSSSVAKNIQYF.

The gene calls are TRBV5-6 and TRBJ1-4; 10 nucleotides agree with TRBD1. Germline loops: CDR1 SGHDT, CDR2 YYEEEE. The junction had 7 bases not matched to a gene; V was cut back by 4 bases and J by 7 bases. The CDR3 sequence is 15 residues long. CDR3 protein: CASSVTGGIFEKLFF. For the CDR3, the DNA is TGTGCCAGCAGCGTGACAGGGGGCATATTTGAAAAACTGTTTTTT.

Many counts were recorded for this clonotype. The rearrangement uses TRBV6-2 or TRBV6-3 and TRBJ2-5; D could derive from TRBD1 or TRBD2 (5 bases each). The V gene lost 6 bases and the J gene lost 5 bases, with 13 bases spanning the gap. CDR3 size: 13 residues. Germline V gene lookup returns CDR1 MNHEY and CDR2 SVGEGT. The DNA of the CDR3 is TGTGCCAGCAGGGGTCCCGGGACGGAGACCCAGTACTTC. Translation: CASRGPGTETQYF.

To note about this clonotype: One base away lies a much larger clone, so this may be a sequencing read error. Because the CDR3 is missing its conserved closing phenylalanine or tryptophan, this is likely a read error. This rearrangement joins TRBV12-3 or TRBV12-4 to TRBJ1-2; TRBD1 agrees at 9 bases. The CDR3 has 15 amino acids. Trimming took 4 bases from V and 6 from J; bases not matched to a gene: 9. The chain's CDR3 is CASSSWDRDLHGYTL. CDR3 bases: TGTGCCAGCAGTTCGTGGGACAGGGACCTACATGGCTACACCTTA.

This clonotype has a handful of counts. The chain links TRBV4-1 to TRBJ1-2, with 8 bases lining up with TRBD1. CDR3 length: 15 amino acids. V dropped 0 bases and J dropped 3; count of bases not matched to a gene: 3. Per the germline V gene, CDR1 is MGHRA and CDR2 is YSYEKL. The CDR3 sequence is CASSQEPGGDYGYTF. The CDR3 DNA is TGCGCCAGCAGCCAAGAGCCAGGGGGCGACTATGGCTACACCTTC.

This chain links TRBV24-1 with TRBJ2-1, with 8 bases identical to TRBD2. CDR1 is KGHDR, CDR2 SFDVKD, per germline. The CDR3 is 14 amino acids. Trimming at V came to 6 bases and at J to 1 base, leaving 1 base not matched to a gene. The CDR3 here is CATSPSGSYNEQFF. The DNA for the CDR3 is TGTGCCACCAGTCCTAGCGGGTCCTACAATGAGCAGTTCTTC.

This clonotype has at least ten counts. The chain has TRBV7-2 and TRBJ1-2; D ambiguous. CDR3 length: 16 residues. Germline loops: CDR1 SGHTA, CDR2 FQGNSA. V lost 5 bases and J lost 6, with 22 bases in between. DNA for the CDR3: TGTGCCAGCAGCCCGACCGGCCCACCGGCGGCACATGGCTACACCTTC. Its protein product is CASSPTGPPAAHGYTF.

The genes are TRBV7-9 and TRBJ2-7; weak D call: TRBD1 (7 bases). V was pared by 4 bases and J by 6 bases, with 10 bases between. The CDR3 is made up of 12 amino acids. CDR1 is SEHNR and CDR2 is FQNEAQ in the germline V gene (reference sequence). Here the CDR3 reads CASSSQGGEQYF. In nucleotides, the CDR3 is TGTGCCAGCAGCTCTCAGGGGGGCGAGCAGTACTTC.

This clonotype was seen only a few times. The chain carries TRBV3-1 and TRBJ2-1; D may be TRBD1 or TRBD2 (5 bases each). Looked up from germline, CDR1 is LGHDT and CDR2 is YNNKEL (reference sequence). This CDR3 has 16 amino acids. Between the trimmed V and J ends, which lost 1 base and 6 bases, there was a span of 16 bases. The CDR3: CASSQGSGAPSNEQFF. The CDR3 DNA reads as TGTGCCAGCAGCCAAGGTTCCGGGGCCCCCAGCAATGAGCAGTTCTTC.

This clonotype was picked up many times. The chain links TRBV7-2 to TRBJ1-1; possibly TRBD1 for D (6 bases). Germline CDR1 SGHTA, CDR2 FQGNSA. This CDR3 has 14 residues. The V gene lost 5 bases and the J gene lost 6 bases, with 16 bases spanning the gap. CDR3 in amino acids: CASSLSSRGAEAFF. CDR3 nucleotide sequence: TGTGCCAGCAGCCTTTCCTCTAGGGGGGCTGAAGCTTTCTTT. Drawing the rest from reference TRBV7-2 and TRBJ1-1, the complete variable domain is GAGVSQSPSNKVTEKGKDVELRCDPISGHTALYWYRQSLGQGLEFLIYFQGNSAPDKSGLPSDRFSAERTGGSVSTLTIQRTQQEDSAVYLCASSLSSRGAEAFFGQGTRLTVV.

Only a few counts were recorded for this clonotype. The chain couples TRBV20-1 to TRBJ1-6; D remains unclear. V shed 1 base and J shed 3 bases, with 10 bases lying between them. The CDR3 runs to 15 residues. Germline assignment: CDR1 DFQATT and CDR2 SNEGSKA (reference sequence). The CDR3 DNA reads TGCAGTGCTAGAGTGGCACAAGACTATAATTCACCCCTCCACTTT. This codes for CSARVAQDYNSPLHF.

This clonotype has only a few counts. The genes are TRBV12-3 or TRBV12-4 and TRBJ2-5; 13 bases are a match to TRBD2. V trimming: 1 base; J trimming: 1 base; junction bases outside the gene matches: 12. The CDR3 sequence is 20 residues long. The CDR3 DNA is TGTGCCAGCAGTTTAGGGGGACTAGCGGGAATGGGCGCCCTCCAAGAGACCCAGTACTTC. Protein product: CASSLGGLAGMGALQETQYF.

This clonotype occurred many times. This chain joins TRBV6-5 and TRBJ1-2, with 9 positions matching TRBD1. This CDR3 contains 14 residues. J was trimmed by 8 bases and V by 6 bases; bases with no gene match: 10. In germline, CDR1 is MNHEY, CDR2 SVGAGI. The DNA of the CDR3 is TGTGCCAGCAGGCAGGGGGGACAGGGTCAAGGCTACACCTTC. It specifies CASRQGGQGQGYTF.

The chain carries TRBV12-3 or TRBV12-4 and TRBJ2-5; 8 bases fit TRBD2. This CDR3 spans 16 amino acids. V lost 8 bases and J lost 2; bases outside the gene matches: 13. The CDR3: CASSWGSLAAQETQYF. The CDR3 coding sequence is TGTGCCAGCTCGTGGGGCTCACTAGCGGCGCAAGAGACCCAGTACTTC.